This T cell receptor (beta chain) was profiled in a study of blood T cell repertoires in COVID-19. Whole-study context: PBMCs, B-cell-depleted T cells, or T cells provided the cDNA or gDNA that made up the material.

Original analysis: Scientists estimated how many nucleated cells there were by amplifying reference gene primers. Sequencing used immunoSEQ multiplex PCR; TCRdb keeps in-frame clones, though not all of them. Clonal size and the V and J genes are those of that table, whereas D and trimming came from the DNA. This table has approximately 210,000 clones, about nine tenths appearing once. From germline, CDR1 is MNHNS and CDR2 SASEGT. The V end lost 2 bases, the J end lost 3 bases, and 6 bases lay between the germline ends. The CDR3 extends over 13 amino acids. What was sequenced was peripheral blood. The sequence came from a man aged 40-55 years with acute or convalescent COVID-19. V and J are TRBV6-1 and TRBJ2-3; no firm D call. CDR3 protein: CASSELGTDTQYF. In DNA, the CDR3 is TGTGCCAGCAGTGAACTAGGAACAGATACGCAGTATTTT.